The rows below give T cell receptor beta chains drawn from one sample of a study of T cell responses to AZD1222 COVID-19 vaccine. Sequenced by immunoSEQ multiplex PCR; TCRdb stores in-frame clones only, minus some. The sample holds some 150,000 clones, 85% to 95% seen once. This sample comprised peripheral blood, obtained on day 0 of AZD1222 vaccination. All receptors come from an adult in good health. CDR3s include the opening cysteine and the closing phenylalanine or tryptophan. Each record gives: CDR3 protein, CDR3 DNA, V gene, D gene, clone size, J gene. The D gene is left open where the match is weak. Clone sizes are given selectively: once, few, many, or a class where the clone is expanded.

CDR3 protein: CASSFGQPYTGELFF
CDR3 DNA: TGTGCCAGCAGCTTCGGGCAGCCTTACACCGGGGAGCTGTTTTTT
V gene: TRBV11-2
D gene: .
clone size: .
J gene: TRBJ2-2

CDR3 protein: CASSGLAGDHNEQFF
CDR3 DNA: TGTGCCAGCAGTGGACTAGCGGGAGATCACAATGAGCAGTTCTTC
V gene: TRBV2
D gene: TRBD2
clone size: .
J gene: TRBJ2-1

CDR3 protein: CASSAITGDYGYTF
CDR3 DNA: TGTGCCAGCAGTGCGATAACAGGGGACTATGGCTACACCTTC
V gene: TRBV2
D gene: TRBD1
clone size: .
J gene: TRBJ1-2

CDR3 protein: CASSQEGVGTDTQYF
CDR3 DNA: TGTGCCAGCAGCCAAGAGGGAGTTGGCACAGATACGCAGTATTTT
V gene: TRBV3-1/TRBV3-2
D gene: .
clone size: .
J gene: TRBJ2-3

CDR3 protein: CASGLGTSGTLDTQYF
CDR3 DNA: TGTGCTAGTGGTTTGGGAACTAGCGGGACTTTAGATACGCAGTATTTT
V gene: TRBV12-5
D gene: TRBD2
clone size: .
J gene: TRBJ2-3

CDR3 protein: CASSPKDRGGEKLFF
CDR3 DNA: TGTGCCAGCAGCCCTAAGGACAGGGGAGGAGAAAAACTGTTTTTT
V gene: TRBV7-9
D gene: TRBD1
clone size: .
J gene: TRBJ1-4

CDR3 protein: CASSSPDGYTF
CDR3 DNA: TGTGCCAGCAGCTCACCAGATGGCTACACCTTC
V gene: TRBV5-4
D gene: .
clone size: .
J gene: TRBJ1-2

CDR3 protein: CASSIGAGGHNEQFF
CDR3 DNA: TGTGCCAGTAGTATTGGGGCGGGAGGGCACAATGAGCAGTTCTTC
V gene: TRBV19
D gene: TRBD2
clone size: once
J gene: TRBJ2-1

CDR3 protein: CASRGQLNTEAFF
CDR3 DNA: TGCGCCAGCAGGGGACAGTTGAACACTGAAGCTTTCTTT
V gene: TRBV5-1
D gene: TRBD1
clone size: .
J gene: TRBJ1-1

CDR3 protein: CASSWEAGVGNEQFF
CDR3 DNA: TGCGCCAGCAGCTGGGAAGCGGGAGTGGGAAATGAGCAGTTCTTC
V gene: TRBV5-1
D gene: TRBD2
clone size: .
J gene: TRBJ2-1

CDR3 protein: CASSQARGGGAGNEQFF
CDR3 DNA: TGTGCCAGCAGCCAAGCCCGTGGGGGGGGCGCCGGCAATGAGCAGTTCTTC
V gene: TRBV16
D gene: .
clone size: once
J gene: TRBJ2-1

CDR3 protein: CASSRGDRGYGYTF
CDR3 DNA: TGCGCCAGCAGTAGGGGGGACAGGGGCTATGGCTACACCTTC
V gene: TRBV5-1
D gene: TRBD1
clone size: .
J gene: TRBJ1-2

CDR3 protein: CASSLKRGTGYEKLFF
CDR3 DNA: TGTGCCAGCAGCTTAAAACGCGGCACAGGGTATGAAAAACTGTTTTTT
V gene: TRBV7-9
D gene: .
clone size: .
J gene: TRBJ1-4

CDR3 protein: CASSLIEREKLFF
CDR3 DNA: TGTGCCAGCAGTTTAATAGAAAGGGAAAAACTGTTTTTT
V gene: TRBV12-3/TRBV12-4
D gene: .
clone size: .
J gene: TRBJ1-4

CDR3 protein: CASSRLRGGSTDTQYF
CDR3 DNA: TGTGCCAGCTCACGTCTGAGGGGCGGGAGCACAGATACGCAGTATTTT
V gene: TRBV18
D gene: .
clone size: once
J gene: TRBJ2-3

CDR3 protein: CATSSAGQVTQFF
CDR3 DNA: TGTGCCACCAGCAGCGCAGGGCAGGTTACGCAGTTCTTC
V gene: TRBV15
D gene: .
clone size: few
J gene: TRBJ2-1

CDR3 protein: CASSPLEGPHTEAFF
CDR3 DNA: TGTGCCAGCAGCCCCCTGGAGGGACCCCACACTGAAGCTTTCTTT
V gene: TRBV11-2
D gene: .
clone size: .
J gene: TRBJ1-1

CDR3 protein: CASRTGDYGYTF
CDR3 DNA: TGTGCCAGTAGGACAGGGGACTATGGCTACACCTTC
V gene: TRBV19
D gene: TRBD1
clone size: .
J gene: TRBJ1-2

CDR3 protein: CASSFDSQETQYF
CDR3 DNA: TGCGCCAGCAGCTTTGACTCTCAAGAGACCCAGTACTTC
V gene: TRBV5-1
D gene: .
clone size: .
J gene: TRBJ2-5

CDR3 protein: CASSKLKGGKRSVGHQPQHF
CDR3 DNA: TGTGCCAGCAGCAAATTGAAAGGGGGAAAGAGATCGGTGGGGCATCAGCCCCAGCATTTT
V gene: TRBV21-1
D gene: .
clone size: .
J gene: TRBJ1-5

CDR3 protein: CAWSVGGGKAFF
CDR3 DNA: TGTGCCTGGAGTGTAGGGGGGGGTAAAGCTTTCTTT
V gene: TRBV30
D gene: .
clone size: .
J gene: TRBJ1-1

CDR3 protein: CASSGDGLAGTGELFF
CDR3 DNA: TGTGCCAGCAGTGGGGATGGACTAGCGGGAACCGGGGAGCTGTTTTTT
V gene: TRBV27
D gene: TRBD2
clone size: few
J gene: TRBJ2-2

CDR3 protein: CASSYTAGLDEQYF
CDR3 DNA: TGTGCCAGCAGCTACACAGCGGGACTCGACGAGCAGTACTTC
V gene: TRBV13
D gene: TRBD2
clone size: .
J gene: TRBJ2-7

CDR3 protein: CASSVLPSGRQEAFF
CDR3 DNA: TGTGCCAGCAGTGTTCTCCCTTCGGGACGGCAGGAAGCTTTCTTT
V gene: TRBV6-4
D gene: .
clone size: once
J gene: TRBJ1-1

CDR3 protein: CSVGSANTEAFF
CDR3 DNA: TGCAGCGTTGGCTCAGCGAACACTGAAGCTTTCTTT
V gene: TRBV29-1
D gene: .
clone size: once
J gene: TRBJ1-1

CDR3 protein: CSVRSGTYEQYF
CDR3 DNA: TGCAGCGTTCGGTCGGGGACCTACGAGCAGTACTTC
V gene: TRBV29-1
D gene: .
clone size: .
J gene: TRBJ2-7

CDR3 protein: CASSESGPTGANVLTF
CDR3 DNA: TGCGCCAGCAGTGAGTCGGGTCCGACTGGGGCCAACGTCCTGACTTTC
V gene: TRBV10-1
D gene: .
clone size: once
J gene: TRBJ2-6

CDR3 protein: CASSLGQGDTEAFF
CDR3 DNA: TGCGCCAGCAGCCTAGGACAGGGGGACACTGAAGCTTTCTTT
V gene: TRBV4-1
D gene: TRBD1
clone size: .
J gene: TRBJ1-1

CDR3 protein: CASSQGGVGQGNGYTF
CDR3 DNA: TGTGCCAGCAGCCAAGGTGGGGTCGGACAGGGGAATGGCTACACCTTC
V gene: TRBV4-2
D gene: TRBD1
clone size: .
J gene: TRBJ1-2

CDR3 protein: CASSVATGGAEAFF
CDR3 DNA: TGTGCCAGCAGCGTGGCAACAGGGGGAGCTGAAGCTTTCTTT
V gene: TRBV9
D gene: TRBD1
clone size: .
J gene: TRBJ1-1

CDR3 protein: CASSGQRYTEAFF
CDR3 DNA: TGTGCCAGCTCAGGACAGCGATACACTGAAGCTTTCTTT
V gene: TRBV18
D gene: .
clone size: .
J gene: TRBJ1-1